The rows below give T cell receptor beta chains drawn from one sample of a study of OX40 agonist ivuxolimab in advanced cancers. TCRdb's table, derived via immunoSEQ multiplex PCR, lists solely in-frame clones and lacks some. The sample holds roughly 120,000 clones, under 95% seen once. Specimen: CD4+ or CD8+ T cells sorted from blood, collected in a trial of the OX40 agonist ivuxolimab. The receptors originated from an adult with an advanced solid tumor such as melanoma, head and neck, liver or kidney cancer. Both conserved end residues are part of each CDR3. A D gene is named only where the DNA matches it firmly. For some rows the clone size is stated as once, few or many, or as a class when expanded; others skip it.

CDR3 DNA,CDR3 protein,J gene,clone size,D gene,V gene
TGTGCCGCAGCTAGGGGAGGAGCCTCCTACGAGCAGTACTTC,CAAARGGASYEQYF,TRBJ2-7,-,-,TRBV5-4
TGTGCCAGCAGCTTAGGCAGGGGTTGGGCAGATACGCAGTATTTT,CASSLGRGWADTQYF,TRBJ2-3,-,-,TRBV7-3
TGTGCCAGCAGTCCCCGGACAGCAAGTCTTCGTGGCTACACCTTC,CASSPRTASLRGYTF,TRBJ1-2,-,-,TRBV28
TGTGCCAGCAGCCCCCAAGTGGTGACGAACACTGAAGCTTTCTTT,CASSPQVVTNTEAFF,TRBJ1-1,-,-,TRBV9
TGCAGTGCTAGTAGGAACACTGAAGCTTTCTTT,CSASRNTEAFF,TRBJ1-1,-,-,TRBV20-1
TGTGCCAGCGTAGCGATCAGCGGGAGCTCCTACAATGAGCAGTTCTTC,CASVAISGSSYNEQFF,TRBJ2-1,-,TRBD2,TRBV28
TGTGCCAGCAGCTTGGATGGCGGGAGTACGTACGAGCAGTACTTC,CASSLDGGSTYEQYF,TRBJ2-7,-,TRBD2,TRBV7-3
TGTGCCAGCAGCTCGGCAACAGATACGCAGTATTTT,CASSSATDTQYF,TRBJ2-3,once,-,TRBV7-6
TGCGCCAGCAGCTTGGAGGGACAGGTGTATCACGAGCAGTACTTC,CASSLEGQVYHEQYF,TRBJ2-7,once,TRBD1,TRBV5-1
TGTGCCAGCAGCCCCGGGTGGGAGGGTACGCAGTATTTT,CASSPGWEGTQYF,TRBJ2-3,-,TRBD2,TRBV7-3
TGTGCCAGTATAGCGGGGGGAACAAGCTCTGGGGCCAACGTCCTGACTTTC,CASIAGGTSSGANVLTF,TRBJ2-6,-,TRBD2,TRBV28
TGCGCCAGCAGCCCCGCGCAGGGTTTGGAGACCCAGTACTTC,CASSPAQGLETQYF,TRBJ2-5,-,-,TRBV5-1
TGTGCCAGCAGCTCCAGAACGGGCTACGAGCAGTACTTC,CASSSRTGYEQYF,TRBJ2-7,few,-,TRBV9
TGTGCCAGCAGTCCCCGATCGGGCCATCAGCCCCAGCATTTT,CASSPRSGHQPQHF,TRBJ1-5,-,-,TRBV28
TGTGCCAGCAGCTCACGACAGGGGGATATGAATGAGCAGTTCTTC,CASSSRQGDMNEQFF,TRBJ2-1,once,TRBD1,TRBV5-4
TGTGCTAGTGGACTAGGGAGGGGCCAGGGGAAAGAAGCTTTCTTT,CASGLGRGQGKEAFF,TRBJ1-1,-,-,TRBV12-5
TGCAGCGTTTCACAGGGCTTCAATCAGCCCCAGCATTTT,CSVSQGFNQPQHF,TRBJ1-5,-,-,TRBV29-1